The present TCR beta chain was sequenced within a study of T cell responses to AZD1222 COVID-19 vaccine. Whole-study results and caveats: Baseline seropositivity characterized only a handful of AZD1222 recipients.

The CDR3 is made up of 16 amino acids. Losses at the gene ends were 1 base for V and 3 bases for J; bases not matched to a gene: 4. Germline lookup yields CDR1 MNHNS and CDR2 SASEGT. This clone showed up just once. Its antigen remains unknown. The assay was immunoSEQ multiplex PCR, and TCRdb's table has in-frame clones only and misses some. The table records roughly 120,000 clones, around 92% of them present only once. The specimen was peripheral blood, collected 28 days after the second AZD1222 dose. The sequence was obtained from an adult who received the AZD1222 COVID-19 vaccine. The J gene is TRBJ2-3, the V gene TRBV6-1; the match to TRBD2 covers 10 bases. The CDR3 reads CASSEGLAGVTDTQYF. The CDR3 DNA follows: TGTGCCAGCAGTGAAGGGCTAGCGGGAGTGACAGATACGCAGTATTTT.